This TCR beta chain was identified during a study of shared clonotypes between healthy human individuals. General study findings and limits: Sorted-subset sequencing was shown by rarefaction to be incomplete despite large depth. Clonotypes shared by all four donors outscored non-shared clonotypes in generation probability.

Worth noting for this clone: The antigen is not known.

V lost 0 bases and J 5 bases, leaving 14 bases between the germline ends. Germline CDR1 is SGDLS and CDR2 is YYNGEE. CDR3 length equals 15 residues. Across several immunoSEQ plates, the genomic DNA of each subset was split evenly. As handled by the study authors: ImmunoSEQ supplied junction-only sequences lacking quality scores, so filtering was different. The method was immunoSEQ multiplex PCR; TCRdb's version includes in-frame clones alone and lacks a portion of them. From that table come the V and J calls and clone size; the DNA was used to work out D and trimming. The sample has 2 million to 2.5 million clones, approximately 95% seen once; the top ten hold 0.35% to 0.5%.

The V call is TRBV9, the J call TRBJ2-5, with D possibly TRBD2 on 5 matching bases. The sequenced sample was naive CD4+ T cells from PBMCs. Subset meaning: CD45RA+ positively selected. This receptor was taken from a man in his late teens or twenties in good health. Some clones in this sample may be carry-over from other donors' samples. The CDR3, as DNA: TGTGCCAGCAGCGTAGACGGACTTAGCGTTGAGACCCAGTACTTC. It translates to CASSVDGLSVETQYF.